One sample yielded the 24 T cell receptor beta chains listed below, sequenced in a study of blood T cell repertoires in COVID-19. Produced via immunoSEQ multiplex PCR; TCRdb's table is partial and in-frame only. Of 470,000 or so clones in the sample, nearly 90% were seen once. The sample comprised PBMCs or T cells enriched from blood (not recorded which). The receptor source for this set is a woman aged 18-35 years with acute COVID-19.

The J gene is TRBJ2-1, the V gene TRBV10-1, with D maybe TRBD2 (6 bases). This CDR3 has 15 amino acids. V was cut by 2 bases and J by 3 bases, with 11 bases left in between. The germline CDR1 and CDR2 sequences are WNHNN and SYGVQD (reference sequence). The CDR3: CASSEDVGGYNEQFF. CDR3 nucleotide sequence: TGCGCCAGCAGTGAGGATGTGGGGGGCTACAATGAGCAGTTCTTC.

The rearrangement joins TRBV7-9 to TRBJ2-7; D may be TRBD2 (6 bases). This CDR3 has 13 amino acids. Trimming pared 7 bases from V and 6 bases from J, leaving 16 bases between. In germline, CDR1 is SEHNR, CDR2 FQNEAQ (reference sequence). The DNA of the CDR3 is TGTGCCAGCACCCTACTTGAGGGAGGCGAGCAGTACTTC. Its translation: CASTLLEGGEQYF.

The chain joins TRBV5-5 to TRBJ2-5; tentative D call: TRBD2 (5 bases). This CDR3 is built from 12 residues. V lost 4 bases to trimming and J lost 3 bases, with 7 bases between them. The V gene's germline CDR1 is SGHKS and CDR2 YYEKEE (reference sequence). The CDR3 coding sequence is TGTGCCAGCAGCAGGACTGAAGAGACCCAGTACTTC. Translating it yields CASSRTEETQYF.

This chain links TRBV3-1 (or the pseudogene TRBV3-2) with TRBJ2-3; a weak D match, TRBD1 (5 bases). From germline, CDR1 is LGHDT and CDR2 YNNKEL (reference sequence). The CDR3 is 16 residues long. Trimming removed 1 base from V and 3 bases from J, with 14 bases in between. The CDR3 DNA reads as TGTGCCAGCAGCCAAGCGGGTAGCAGGGTTACAGATACGCAGTATTTT. Translation gives CASSQAGSRVTDTQYF.

This chain connects TRBV5-6 to TRBJ2-7; the D gene is possibly TRBD1 (6 bases). CDR3 length equals 15 residues. The germline V and J ends were trimmed by 3 bases and 0 bases, with 13 bases remaining between them. Per the germline V gene, CDR1 is SGHDT and CDR2 is YYEEEE. The CDR3 nucleotides are TGTGCCAGCAGCTCGAGGACAGTGATCTCCTACGAGCAGTACTTC. It translates to CASSSRTVISYEQYF.

The V call is TRBV13, the J call TRBJ2-2; D gene uncertain. Deletions cut 3 bases from V and 3 bases from J, with 5 bases between. In germline, CDR1 is PRHDT, CDR2 FYEKMQ (reference sequence). The CDR3 is 13 residues long. The DNA for the CDR3 is TGTGCCAGCAGCTTGGCAGACACCGGGGAGCTGTTTTTT. Protein product: CASSLADTGELFF.

This chain joins TRBV3-1 (or the pseudogene TRBV3-2) and TRBJ1-5, with D possibly TRBD1 on 6 matching bases. Deletions cut 4 bases from V and 3 bases from J, with 10 bases between. This CDR3 has 14 residues. The germline V gene has CDR1 LGHDT and CDR2 YNNKEL (reference sequence). The CDR3 here is CASSLGQYNQPQHF. The CDR3 nucleotides read TGTGCCAGCAGCCTAGGACAGTACAATCAGCCCCAGCATTTT.

V is TRBV3-1 (or the pseudogene TRBV3-2) and J is TRBJ1-1, with D unresolved. Trimming cost V 4 bases and J 1 base, with 16 bases left between them. Germline CDR1 LGHDT, CDR2 YNNKEL (reference sequence). The CDR3 is 16 residues long. CDR3 sequence: CASSRSDQAPNTEAFF. For the CDR3, the DNA is TGTGCCAGCAGCCGGTCGGATCAGGCACCGAACACTGAAGCTTTCTTT.

This clone has a single count. The chain couples TRBV28 to TRBJ2-7; 9 positions match TRBD2. This CDR3 comprises 15 residues. V trimming: 1 base; J trimming: 3 bases; junction bases outside the gene matches: 4. Germline V gene lookup returns CDR1 MDHEN and CDR2 SYDVKM. CDR3 nucleotides: TGTGCCAGCAGTTTATCGGCTAGCGGGAACTACGAGCAGTACTTC. This sequence encodes CASSLSASGNYEQYF.

This rearrangement joins TRBV20-1 to TRBJ2-2; 8 bases are shared with TRBD2. Trimming cost V 6 bases and J 1 base; bases outside gene matches: 7. CDR3 length: 15 amino acids. Germline V gives CDR1 DFQATT, CDR2 SNEGSKA (reference sequence). CDR3 sequence: CSASQRGRNTGELFF. The CDR3, as DNA: TGCAGTGCAAGTCAGCGGGGGCGGAACACCGGGGAGCTGTTTTTT.

The rearrangement uses TRBV7-6 and TRBJ2-3, with 12 bases aligning to TRBD2. This CDR3 has 16 residues. Germline V gene data show CDR1 as SGHVS and CDR2 as FNYEAQ. V was clipped by 6 bases and J by 2 bases; unmatched bases: 6. CDR3 region: CASSSGLAGTTDTQYF. The CDR3 region has the DNA TGTGCCAGCAGTTCCGGACTAGCGGGGACCACAGATACGCAGTATTTT.

The chain joins TRBV14 to TRBJ2-7; no clear D. CDR3 length equals 18 residues. Germline V gene lookup returns CDR1 SGHDN and CDR2 FVKESK. Trimming left V 1 base short and J 1 base short, with 20 bases between. The CDR3, as DNA: TGTGCCAGCAGCCAAGGTGTTGTTGCCCCATCAGTGTCCTACGAGCAGTACTTC. This encodes CASSQGVVAPSVSYEQYF.

The gene calls are TRBV3-1 (or the pseudogene TRBV3-2) and TRBJ2-1, with 9 bases matching TRBD2. Losses at the gene ends were 2 bases for V and 3 bases for J; bases not matched to a gene: 8. Per germline, CDR1 LGHDT and CDR2 YNNKEL (reference sequence). The CDR3 spans 17 residues. The CDR3 sequence: CASSQWGLAGHYNEQFF. The CDR3 region has the DNA TGTGCCAGCAGCCAATGGGGCCTAGCGGGGCACTACAATGAGCAGTTCTTC.

The chain combines TRBV9 with TRBJ1-2; D may be TRBD1 (5 bases). V gave up 0 bases and J gave up 7 bases, with 22 bases separating them. The germline gives CDR1 SGDLS, CDR2 YYNGEE. The length of the CDR3 is 17 residues. The CDR3 here is CASSVGSTGTGQGGYTF. The CDR3 DNA sequence: TGTGCCAGCAGCGTAGGGTCCACGGGGACTGGGCAGGGTGGCTACACCTTC. Variable domain in full (rest from reference TRBV9 and TRBJ1-2): DSGVTQTPKHLITATGQRVTLRCSPRSGDLSVYWYQQSLDQGLQFLIQYYNGEERAKGNILERFSAQQFPDLHSELNLSSLELGDSALYFCASSVGSTGTGQGGYTFGSGTRLTVV.

The rearrangement uses TRBV4-3 and TRBJ2-7, with 7 bases fitting TRBD2. From germline, CDR1 is LGHNA and CDR2 YSLEER. The junction had 6 bases not matched to a gene; V was cut back by 0 bases and J by 1 base. The CDR3 has 16 residues. The CDR3 nucleotides are TGCGCCAGCAGCCAAGAGGCGGCTAGCGGTTCCTACGAGCAGTACTTC. Residues: CASSQEAASGSYEQYF.

The chain couples TRBV7-2 to TRBJ1-1; no firm D call. Germline assignment: CDR1 SGHTA and CDR2 FQGNSA. CDR3 length: 14 amino acids. The V end lost 4 bases, the J end lost 3 bases, and 12 bases lay between the germline ends. The CDR3 sequence: CASSSPTVDTEAFF. CDR3 coding DNA: TGTGCCAGCAGCTCCCCCACGGTGGACACTGAAGCTTTCTTT. Based on the CDR3 plus reference TRBV7-2 and TRBJ1-1, the full variable domain is GAGVSQSPSNKVTEKGKDVELRCDPISGHTALYWYRQSLGQGLEFLIYFQGNSAPDKSGLPSDRFSAERTGGSVSTLTIQRTQQEDSAVYLCASSSPTVDTEAFFGQGTRLTVV.

This chain links TRBV5-4 with TRBJ1-1; perhaps TRBD1 as D (5 bases). Deletions cut 5 bases from V and 5 bases from J, with 13 bases between. The CDR3 loop spans 13 amino acids. CDR1 and CDR2 from the germline V gene are SGHNT and YYREEE (reference sequence). CDR3 nucleotide sequence: TGTGCCAGCAGGCAGGGCGGAGGGACTGAAGCTTTCTTT. This codes for CASRQGGGTEAFF. The entire variable domain, with the rest obtained from reference TRBV5-4 and TRBJ1-1, is as follows: ETGVTQSPTHLIKTRGQQVTLRCSSQSGHNTVSWYQQALGQGPQFIFQYYREEENGRGNFPPRFSGLQFPNYSSELNVNALELDDSALYLCASRQGGGTEAFFGQGTRLTVV.

The chain joins TRBV6-5 to TRBJ1-5; 9 bases align to TRBD1. Germline V gene lookup returns CDR1 MNHEY and CDR2 SVGAGI. With V trimmed by 6 bases and J by 7 bases, 7 bases remained unmatched. This CDR3 comprises 14 residues. The chain's CDR3 is CASSPGQGYQPQHF. The CDR3 coding sequence is TGTGCCAGCAGCCCGGGACAGGGTTACCAGCCCCAGCATTTT.

The chain recombines TRBV27 with TRBJ2-7, with TRBD1 as a possible D gene (5 bases). Germline assignment: CDR1 MNHEY and CDR2 SMNVEV (reference sequence). The V gene lost 1 base and the J gene lost 3 bases, with 13 bases spanning the gap. There are 15 residues in the CDR3. This CDR3 is CASSLYGRQNYEQYF. The CDR3 DNA reads as TGTGCCAGCAGTTTATATGGACGACAGAACTACGAGCAGTACTTC.

The chain uses TRBV2 and TRBJ1-4; D gene uncertain. The CDR3 length is 10 residues. Germline loops: CDR1 SNHLY, CDR2 FYNNEI. The V end was cut by 5 bases, the J end by 10 bases, with 5 bases between. In nucleotides, the CDR3 is TGTGCCAGCAGTTCCCGAAAACTGTTTTTT. Translating gives CASSSRKLFF.

This chain links TRBV3-1 (or the pseudogene TRBV3-2) with TRBJ1-2; D is possibly TRBD1 (5 bases). The CDR3 consists of 13 residues. V lost 0 bases and J lost 10, with 12 bases in between. Germline CDR1 and CDR2: LGHDT and YNNKEL (reference sequence). The CDR3 nucleotides are TGTGCCAGCAGCCAAGATTTCGACAGATCCTACACCTTC. As protein: CASSQDFDRSYTF.

This clone has only a few counts. V and J are TRBV3-1 (or the pseudogene TRBV3-2) and TRBJ1-1; no clear D. V was shortened by 1 base and J by 6 bases, with 6 bases between the two germline ends. The CDR3 is 12 residues long. Germline CDR1 LGHDT, CDR2 YNNKEL (reference sequence). CDR3 amino acids: CASSQAQAEAFF. The CDR3, as DNA: TGTGCCAGCAGCCAAGCGCAGGCTGAAGCTTTCTTT.

This clone was seen only a few times. This chain links TRBV23-1 with TRBJ2-7; 7 bases are shared with TRBD1. TRBV23-1 qualifies as an ORF whose function is uncertain. This CDR3 has 18 amino acids. V shed 8 bases and J 0 bases; nucleotides not matched to a gene: 19. In DNA form, the CDR3 reads TGCGCCAGCTACCGACGTGGACAGGAACTACATCTCTCCTACGAGCAGTACTTC. This encodes CASYRRGQELHLSYEQYF.

This clone was seen a single time. The chain uses TRBV9 and TRBJ2-1, with 8 bases fitting TRBD2. Per germline, CDR1 SGDLS and CDR2 YYNGEE. The CDR3 is made up of 16 amino acids. The ends lost 0 bases at V and 4 bases at J; junction bases unmatched: 6. CDR3 sequence (DNA): TGTGCCAGCAGCGTAGGCGGGGGGTCCCTATACAATGAGCAGTTCTTC. It yields the protein CASSVGGGSLYNEQFF.